The T cell receptor (beta chain) described here comes from a study of blood T cell repertoires in COVID-19. The table came from immunoSEQ multiplex PCR; TCRdb's copy has only in-frame clones and leaves some out. The sample carries tens of thousands of clones, 89% recorded once. The CDR3 has 14 residues. The germline V gene has CDR1 LGHDT and CDR2 YNNKEL (reference sequence). V shed 1 base and J shed 0 bases, with 6 bases lying between them. The chain joins TRBV3-1 (or the pseudogene TRBV3-2) to TRBJ1-1, with D unresolved. Sample: peripheral blood. This TCR was sampled from an older woman with active COVID-19. CDR3: CASSQVRVNTEAFF. CDR3 bases: TGTGCCAGCAGCCAAGTCCGGGTGAACACTGAAGCTTTCTTT.